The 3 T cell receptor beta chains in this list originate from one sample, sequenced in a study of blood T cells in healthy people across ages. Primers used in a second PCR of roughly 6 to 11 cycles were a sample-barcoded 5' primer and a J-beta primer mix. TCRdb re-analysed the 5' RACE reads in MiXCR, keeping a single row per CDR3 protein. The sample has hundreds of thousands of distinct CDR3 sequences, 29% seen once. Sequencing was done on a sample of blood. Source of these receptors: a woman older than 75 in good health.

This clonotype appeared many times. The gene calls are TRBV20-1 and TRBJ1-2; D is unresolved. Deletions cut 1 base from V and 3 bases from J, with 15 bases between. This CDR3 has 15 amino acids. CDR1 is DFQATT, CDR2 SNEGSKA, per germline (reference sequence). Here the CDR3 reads CSARVPGRKDYGYTF. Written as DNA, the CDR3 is TGCAGTGCTAGAGTCCCCGGGAGGAAAGACTATGGCTACACCTTC.

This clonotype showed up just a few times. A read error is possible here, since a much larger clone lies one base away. CDR3 sequence (DNA): TGCAGCGCTTCAGGGGGCAATGAGACCCAGTACTTC. It codes for CSASGGNETQYF. This chain uses TRBV29-1 with TRBJ2-5, with 8 bases fitting TRBD1. The V segment lost 7 bases and the J segment 5 bases; nucleotides outside the gene matches: 6. The CDR3 runs to 12 residues. CDR1 and CDR2 (germline): SQVTM, ANQGSEA.

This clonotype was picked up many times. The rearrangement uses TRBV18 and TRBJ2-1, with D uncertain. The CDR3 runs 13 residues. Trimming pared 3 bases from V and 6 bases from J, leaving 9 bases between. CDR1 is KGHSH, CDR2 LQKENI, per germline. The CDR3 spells CASSPEFRNEQFF. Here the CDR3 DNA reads TGTGCCAGCTCACCTGAGTTTCGCAATGAGCAGTTCTTC. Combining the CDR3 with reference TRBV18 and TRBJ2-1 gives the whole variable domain NAGVMQNPRHLVRRRGQEARLRCSPMKGHSHVYWYRQLPEEGLKFMVYLQKENIIDESGMPKERFSAEFPKEGPSILRIQQVVRGDSAAYFCASSPEFRNEQFFGPGTRLTVL.